What follows are 10 T cell receptor beta chains derived from one specimen sequenced in a study of blood T cell repertoires in COVID-19 (dated by TCRdb to between 2020 and 2021). The library was produced with the immunoSEQ multiplex PCR assay. The source is immuneACCESS, and TCRdb retained only in-frame sequences with V and J called. Part of the clones is not carried over; for the studies checked, unresolved V genes explain less than half of this, and the remainder is unexplained. Across this sample there are 130,000 or so clones, with roughly 86% seen only once. Jointly, the top ten make up about an eighth of the sample. What was sequenced was peripheral blood. The receptors were sampled from a woman between 65 and 79 years old with COVID-19, enrolled during active disease.

The chain employs TRBV6-6 and TRBJ2-7; D gene uncertain. CDR3 length: 14 amino acids. The germline V and J ends were trimmed by 7 bases and 6 bases, with 19 bases remaining between them. Germline loops: CDR1 MNHNY, CDR2 SVGAGI (reference sequence). The CDR3 protein is CASIRTLLGTEQYF. The CDR3 DNA is TGTGCCAGCATCCGAACGCTTCTGGGCACCGAGCAGTACTTC.

The CDR3 protein is CASSYLVPQVTYEQYF. The CDR3 coding sequence is TGTGCCAGCAGTTACCTCGTACCACAGGTTACCTACGAGCAGTACTTC. The rearrangement joins TRBV6-5 to TRBJ2-7; possibly TRBD1 for D (5 bases). Trimming stripped 2 bases from V and 2 bases from J, with 16 bases between. The germline CDR1 and CDR2 sequences are MNHEY and SVGAGI. The CDR3 loop spans 16 amino acids.

V usage is TRBV19 and J usage is TRBJ1-2; 8 bases fit TRBD1. The CDR3 runs to 14 residues. CDR1 is LNHDA, CDR2 SQIVND, per germline (reference sequence). The V segment lost 5 bases and the J segment 5 bases; nucleotides outside the gene matches: 7. The CDR3 loop reads CASSLPGQEYGYTF. As DNA, the CDR3 is TGTGCCAGTAGTCTGCCGGGACAGGAGTATGGCTACACCTTC.

This clone was observed at least ten times. The chain uses TRBV3-1 (or the pseudogene TRBV3-2) and TRBJ1-1, with unresolved D. The germline gives CDR1 LGHDT, CDR2 YNNKEL (reference sequence). The CDR3 runs 13 residues. V shed 5 bases and J shed 1 base, with 8 bases lying between them. The CDR3 loop reads CASSSGKNTEAFF. The CDR3 coding sequence is TGTGCCAGCAGCTCCGGGAAGAACACTGAAGCTTTCTTT.

This sequence joins TRBV18 and TRBJ2-7, with 8 bases identical to TRBD2. Looked up from germline, CDR1 is KGHSH and CDR2 is LQKENI. With V trimmed by 1 base and J by 5 bases, 7 bases remained unmatched. The CDR3 is 15 amino acids. The CDR3: CASSPLRGGQNEQYF. The CDR3 DNA follows: TGTGCCAGCTCACCACTACGGGGGGGCCAAAACGAGCAGTACTTC.

The chain recombines TRBV6-2 or TRBV6-3 with TRBJ2-7; D perhaps matches TRBD2 (6 bases). Between the trimmed V and J ends, which lost 6 bases and 0 bases, there was a span of 12 bases. The germline CDR1 and CDR2 sequences are MNHEY and SVGEGT. This CDR3 spans 14 amino acids. CDR3 sequence: CASSQDYNSYEQYF. DNA for the CDR3: TGTGCCAGCAGCCAGGACTACAACTCCTACGAGCAGTACTTC.

The rearrangement links TRBV5-6 to TRBJ1-2; D might be TRBD1 (5 bases). The CDR3 loop spans 18 amino acids. V was trimmed by 1 base and J by 2 bases, leaving 21 bases between them. Germline V lookup: CDR1 SGHDT, CDR2 YYEEEE. CDR3 sequence: CASSLRTTTFGGNYGYTF. As DNA, the CDR3 is TGTGCCAGCAGCTTGCGGACCACTACCTTTGGGGGGAACTATGGCTACACCTTC.

V usage is TRBV2 and J usage is TRBJ2-5, with D perhaps TRBD1 (5 bases). CDR1 SNHLY and CDR2 FYNNEI come from the germline V gene. Trimming removed 7 bases from V and 5 bases from J, with 17 bases in between. This CDR3 spans 14 amino acids. CDR3 sequence reads: CASKTGTGGETQYF. The CDR3 DNA follows: TGTGCCAGCAAAACAGGCACCGGCGGCGAGACCCAGTACTTC.

V gene TRBV4-1 combines with J gene TRBJ2-4, with D possibly matching TRBD2 (5 bases). From germline, CDR1 is MGHRA and CDR2 YSYEKL. CDR3 size: 15 residues. V was shortened by 0 bases and J by 7 bases, with 13 bases between the two germline ends. DNA of the CDR3: TGCGCCAGCAGCCAAGATCGCGGACTCGAGAACATTCAGTACTTC. Amino acid sequence: CASSQDRGLENIQYF.

The V gene is TRBV30, the J gene TRBJ2-2; 9 bases match TRBD1. The CDR3 has 16 residues. The V segment lost 0 bases and the J segment 3 bases; nucleotides outside the gene matches: 5. Germline V gene sequence: CDR1 GTSNPN, CDR2 SVGIG (reference sequence). CDR3: CAWSVGGTGYTGELFF. The CDR3 DNA follows: TGTGCCTGGAGTGTGGGGGGGACAGGGTACACCGGGGAGCTGTTTTTT. Full variable domain (missing parts from reference TRBV30 and TRBJ2-2): SQTIHQWPATLVQPVGSPLSLECTVEGTSNPNLYWYRQAAGRGLQLLFYSVGIGQISSEVPQNLSASRPQDRQFILSSKKLLLSDSGFYLCAWSVGGTGYTGELFFGEGSRLTVL.